One and the same sample provided the 7 T cell receptor beta chains below, sequenced in a study of tissue T cells after allogeneic stem cell transplantation. Profiled with immunoSEQ multiplex PCR; TCRdb holds only in-frame clones, not every one. This table has more than 40,000 clones, around 70% appearing once. Sample: sorted cells pooled from one or two spleens. Every receptor here comes from a pool of C57BL/6 mice in good health.

Turning to this clone: Any gene name here is a mouse gene name. The read ends 1 residue before the CDR3 terminus; that terminus is restored from the germline J gene. The J gene is TRBJ2-3, the V gene TRBV31; perhaps D is TRBD1 or TRBD2 (5 bases each). V dropped 0 bases and J dropped 2 bases, with 12 bases sitting between them. Germline CDR1 reads GKSSPN; CDR2 reads SITVG. The CDR3 runs to 15 residues. The covered CDR3 bases are TGTGCCTGGAGTCTAGGGGCGCGGAATGCAGAAACGCTGTAT. This sequence encodes CAWSLGARNAETLY. The whole CDR3 protein is CAWSLGARNAETLYF.

As regards this clone: Here the gene names and germline are mouse. The CDR3 goes on 1 residue after the read ends, and that part is filled in from the germline J gene. The V and J genes are TRBV20 and TRBJ2-2; 9 bases are a match to TRBD1. The CDR3 is 15 amino acids. With 4 bases clipped from V and 3 bases from J, the junction kept 6 bases outside the gene matches. CDR1 and CDR2 (germline): GFQATS, STVNSAI. CDR3 residues: CGAINRDRDTGQLYF. Partial CDR3 DNA: TGTGGTGCTATCAACCGGGACAGGGACACCGGGCAGCTCTAC. Full variable domain (rest looked up from reference TRBV20 and TRBJ2-2): GALVYQYPRRTICKSGTSMRMECQAVGFQATSVAWYRQSPQKTFELIALSTVNSAIKYEQNFTQEKFPISHPNLSFSSMTVLNAYLEDRGLYLCGAINRDRDTGQLYFGEGSKLTVL.

With regard to this clone: Gene names are the mouse ones. The read comes to an end 1 residue before the CDR3 does, leaving the germline J gene to fill in the end. The rearrangement joins TRBV1 to TRBJ2-5, with no clear D. V was trimmed by 3 bases and J by 1 base, leaving 8 bases between them. The CDR3 runs 14 residues. From germline, CDR1 is NSQYPW and CDR2 LRSPGD (reference sequence). Here the CDR3 reads CTCSALRDQDTQYF. CDR3 DNA, as far as it was read: TGCACCTGCAGTGCCCTGAGGGACCAAGACACCCAGTAC.

Remarks on this clone: Germline and genes here are mouse. The read terminates 1 residue ahead of where the CDR3 ends, so the germline J gene completes it. The chain employs TRBV2 and TRBJ1-3; no firm D call. CDR3 length equals 13 residues. The V gene lost 6 bases and the J gene lost 0 bases, with 6 bases spanning the gap. Germline values: CDR1 LGHNA, CDR2 YSYQKL. The sequenced CDR3 bases are TGTGCCAGCAGTCAGCGTTCTGGAAATACGCTCTAT. Amino acids: CASSQRSGNTLY. The whole CDR3 sequence reads CASSQRSGNTLYF.

Worth noting for this clone: Gene names follow the mouse nomenclature. The observed sequence ends 1 residue before the CDR3 terminus, with the missing tail filled in from the germline J gene. The rearrangement joins TRBV13-2 to TRBJ2-4, with 8 bases that match TRBD2. The J segment lost 2 bases and the V segment lost 0 bases, leaving 8 bases of the junction unmatched. CDR3 length equals 17 residues. Germline V gene sequence: CDR1 NNHNN, CDR2 SYGAGS (reference sequence). The CDR3 DNA, read in part, is TGTGCCAGCGGTGATGCAAAGGGGGGGCGCTTTCAAAACACCTTGTAC. Translation: CASGDAKGGRFQNTLY. The whole CDR3 protein is CASGDAKGGRFQNTLYF.

Comment on this clone: Gene names follow the mouse nomenclature. The read stops 1 residue short of the end of the CDR3; the missing end is completed from the germline J gene. V and J are TRBV20 and TRBJ2-1; TRBD1 is a possible D gene (5 bases). Germline CDR1 GFQATS, CDR2 STVNSAI. The CDR3 sequence is 15 residues long. The V end was cut by 1 base, the J end by 0 bases, with 10 bases between. The CDR3 is CGARAPGINYAEQFF. Partial CDR3 DNA: TGTGGTGCTAGGGCTCCAGGGATTAACTATGCTGAGCAGTTC. Supplemented by reference TRBV20 and TRBJ2-1, the full variable domain reads GALVYQYPRRTICKSGTSMRMECQAVGFQATSVAWYRQSPQKTFELIALSTVNSAIKYEQNFTQEKFPISHPNLSFSSMTVLNAYLEDRGLYLCGARAPGINYAEQFFGPGTRLTVL.

To note about this clone: The gene symbols are mouse symbols. The CDR3 goes on 1 residue after the read ends, and that part is filled in from the germline J gene. The chain carries TRBV13-3 and TRBJ2-4, with 10 bases matching TRBD2. V shed 0 bases, J shed 4 bases, and the junction held 8 bases outside the gene matches. The CDR3 has 17 amino acids. Looked up from germline, CDR1 is NNHDY and CDR2 is SYVADS. The CDR3 bases that were read are TGTGCCAGCAGTGATGCGACTGGGGGGAGGAGAGAAAACACCTTGTAC. This codes for CASSDATGGRRENTLY. From start to end, the CDR3 is CASSDATGGRRENTLYF.